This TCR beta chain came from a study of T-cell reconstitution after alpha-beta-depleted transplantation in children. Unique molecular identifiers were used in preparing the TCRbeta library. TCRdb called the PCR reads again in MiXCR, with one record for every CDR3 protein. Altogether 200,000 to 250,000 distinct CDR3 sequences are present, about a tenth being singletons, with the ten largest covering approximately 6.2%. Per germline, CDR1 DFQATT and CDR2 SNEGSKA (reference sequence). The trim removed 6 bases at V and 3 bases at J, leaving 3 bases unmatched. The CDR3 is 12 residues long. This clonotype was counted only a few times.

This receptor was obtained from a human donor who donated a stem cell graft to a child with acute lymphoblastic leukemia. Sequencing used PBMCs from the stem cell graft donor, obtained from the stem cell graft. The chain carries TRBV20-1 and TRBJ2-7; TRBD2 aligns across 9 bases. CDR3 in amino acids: CSAVRGGYEQYF. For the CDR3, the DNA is TGCAGTGCAGTGCGGGGGGGCTACGAGCAGTACTTC.